The clone carrying this TCR beta chain was recorded at least ten times. This entry belongs to a study of T-cell reconstitution after alpha-beta-depleted transplantation in children. The CDR3 is 16 residues long. The V and J ends lost 5 bases and 0 bases respectively, with 16 bases between them. Unique molecular identifiers tagged the TCRbeta library. Each CDR3 protein is one row after TCRdb ran MiXCR on the PCR reads. Among roughly 500,000 distinct CDR3 sequences listed, 8% to 11% were seen once. The sequencing here drew on PBMCs, taken before TCRalphabeta/CD19-depleted stem cell transplant. This clonotype was obtained from a child aged 2-9 years with inherited bone marrow failure, due to receive a stem cell transplant. The gene calls are TRBV12-3 or TRBV12-4 and TRBJ1-1; D uncertain. CDR3 protein: CASSPSRAFMNTEAFF. CDR3 sequence (DNA): TGTGCCAGCAGTCCCAGTAGGGCGTTCATGAACACTGAAGCTTTCTTT.